This TCR beta chain derives from a study of blood T cell repertoires in COVID-19. Looking at the study overall: PBMCs, B-cell-depleted T cells, or T cells were the source of the cDNA or gDNA that made up the material.

Original data processing: Amplifying reference gene primers gave estimates of nucleated cell counts. Here immunoSEQ multiplex PCR was the method, and the copy in TCRdb shows in-frame clones only, minus some. V, J and clone size are those of that table, while D and trimming were read from the DNA. Of fewer than 50,000 clones in the sample, roughly 90% are singletons; the top ten hold about 3.9%. Trimming took off 1 base at V and 1 base at J, with 16 bases between the two ends. The germline gives CDR1 SGHTA, CDR2 FQGNSA. CDR3 size: 17 residues. Sequencing was done on a sample of peripheral blood. This sequence was found in a human donor in a cohort sampled during active COVID-19. This chain links TRBV7-2 with TRBJ1-1; D is undetermined. For the CDR3, the DNA is TGTGCCAGCAGCTTAGGCGGGCCGCGATTGCCGAACACTGAAGCTTTCTTT. It codes for CASSLGGPRLPNTEAFF.